This is a list of T cell receptor beta chains from one sample in a study of early T cells in non-severe SARS-CoV-2 infection. TCRdb re-called the 5' RACE reads through MiXCR, storing one row per CDR3 protein. Among 50,000 to 75,000 distinct CDR3 sequences listed, approximately 6.1% were seen once. The specimen comprised whole blood, sampled at baseline. The receptor set was obtained from an adult who was a healthcare worker with PCR-confirmed SARS-CoV-2 infection or an uninfected control (not recorded which). CDR3s include the opening cysteine and the closing phenylalanine or tryptophan. The order of the fields is V gene, J gene, D gene, clone size, CDR3 protein, CDR3 DNA. D genes are given only for firm matches. Not all rows give a size; the values are once, few, many and, for expanded clones, a class.

v_gene: TRBV10-3; j_gene: TRBJ2-7; d_gene: TRBD2; abundance: .; CDR3aa: CAISGSSGPYEQYF; CDR3nt: TGTGCCATCAGTGGGTCTAGCGGTCCTTACGAGCAGTACTTC
v_gene: TRBV7-2; j_gene: TRBJ1-1; d_gene: .; abundance: few; CDR3aa: CASSFKSSVNTEAFF; CDR3nt: TGTGCCAGCAGCTTTAAGTCTTCGGTGAACACTGAAGCTTTCTTT
v_gene: TRBV13; j_gene: TRBJ2-3; d_gene: TRBD1; abundance: .; CDR3aa: CASSPDRARTDTQYF; CDR3nt: TGTGCCAGCAGCCCGGACAGGGCTCGCACAGATACGCAGTATTTT
v_gene: TRBV10-3; j_gene: TRBJ2-4; d_gene: TRBD2; abundance: many; CDR3aa: CAISESLAGNKNIQYF; CDR3nt: TGTGCCATCAGTGAGTCTCTAGCGGGAAACAAAAACATTCAGTACTTC
v_gene: TRBV2; j_gene: TRBJ1-2; d_gene: TRBD1; abundance: many; CDR3aa: CASSEARTGGRGYTF; CDR3nt: TGTGCCAGCAGTGAAGCGCGGACAGGGGGCCGTGGCTACACCTTC
v_gene: TRBV6-5; j_gene: TRBJ2-7; d_gene: .; abundance: .; CDR3aa: CASSYRGLYEQYF; CDR3nt: TGTGCCAGCAGTTACAGGGGCCTCTACGAGCAGTACTTC
v_gene: TRBV16; j_gene: TRBJ1-5; d_gene: TRBD1; abundance: many; CDR3aa: CASSQSGQGAVQPQHF; CDR3nt: TGTGCCAGCAGCCAATCGGGGCAGGGGGCTGTTCAGCCCCAGCATTTT
v_gene: TRBV6-1; j_gene: TRBJ2-1; d_gene: .; abundance: many; CDR3aa: CASSPPVASSYNEQFF; CDR3nt: TGTGCCAGCAGTCCCCCGGTGGCGAGCTCCTACAATGAGCAGTTCTTC
v_gene: TRBV7-9; j_gene: TRBJ2-3; d_gene: .; abundance: many; CDR3aa: CASSRSLGSPTDTQYF; CDR3nt: TGTGCCAGCAGCCGTAGCCTGGGGAGTCCTACAGATACGCAGTATTTT
v_gene: TRBV7-9; j_gene: TRBJ1-2; d_gene: .; abundance: .; CDR3aa: CASSLAVMLYGYTF; CDR3nt: TGTGCCAGCAGCTTAGCAGTTATGCTCTATGGCTACACCTTC
v_gene: TRBV5-5; j_gene: TRBJ1-6; d_gene: .; abundance: many; CDR3aa: CASSLTWTSGRANSPLHF; CDR3nt: TGTGCCAGCAGCCTGACCTGGACCTCCGGAAGGGCAAATTCACCCCTCCACTTT
v_gene: TRBV5-1; j_gene: TRBJ2-5; d_gene: TRBD1; abundance: .; CDR3aa: CASSSHHQGAMETQYF; CDR3nt: TGCGCCAGCAGCTCACATCATCAGGGGGCTATGGAGACCCAGTACTTC
v_gene: TRBV27; j_gene: TRBJ2-7; d_gene: TRBD1; abundance: few; CDR3aa: CASSKGQAPGEQYF; CDR3nt: TGTGCCAGCAGTAAGGGACAGGCTCCTGGTGAGCAGTACTTC
v_gene: TRBV20-1; j_gene: TRBJ1-1; d_gene: .; abundance: many; CDR3aa: CSASQHMNTEAFF; CDR3nt: TGCAGTGCTAGTCAGCACATGAACACTGAAGCTTTCTTT
v_gene: TRBV20-1; j_gene: TRBJ1-2; d_gene: TRBD1; abundance: many; CDR3aa: CSASKLRTGRADLCGYTF; CDR3nt: TGCAGTGCTAGCAAACTAAGGACAGGGCGAGCTGACTTATGCGGCTACACCTTC
v_gene: TRBV28; j_gene: TRBJ2-1; d_gene: .; abundance: .; CDR3aa: CASSLWAGEFSEQFF; CDR3nt: TGTGCCAGCAGTTTATGGGCAGGGGAATTTAGTGAGCAGTTCTTC
v_gene: TRBV29-1; j_gene: TRBJ1-2; d_gene: TRBD1; abundance: many; CDR3aa: CSVTLRQGTGYTF; CDR3nt: TGCAGCGTTACCTTGAGACAGGGGACTGGCTACACCTTC
v_gene: TRBV20-1; j_gene: TRBJ1-1; d_gene: .; abundance: medium-sized; CDR3aa: CSAGPQGRTEAFF; CDR3nt: TGCAGTGCTGGACCGCAGGGACGGACTGAAGCTTTCTTT
v_gene: TRBV20-1; j_gene: TRBJ2-1; d_gene: .; abundance: many; CDR3aa: CSASLRIEGQFF; CDR3nt: TGCAGTGCTAGTCTACGGATTGAAGGGCAGTTCTTC
v_gene: TRBV9; j_gene: TRBJ2-2; d_gene: TRBD2; abundance: many; CDR3aa: CASSVGLAGDRDTGELFF; CDR3nt: TGTGCCAGCAGCGTAGGACTAGCGGGAGATCGGGACACCGGGGAGCTGTTTTTT
v_gene: TRBV7-6; j_gene: TRBJ1-1; d_gene: .; abundance: many; CDR3aa: CASSLEQNTEAFF; CDR3nt: TGTGCCAGCAGCTTAGAACAGAACACTGAAGCTTTCTTT
v_gene: TRBV15; j_gene: TRBJ2-1; d_gene: TRBD2; abundance: many; CDR3aa: CATSPGLPTNEQFF; CDR3nt: TGTGCCACCAGCCCGGGACTACCGACCAATGAGCAGTTCTTC
v_gene: TRBV7-2; j_gene: TRBJ2-5; d_gene: TRBD1; abundance: many; CDR3aa: CASSLGDRVRETQYF; CDR3nt: TGTGCCAGCAGCTTAGGGGACAGGGTCCGAGAGACCCAGTACTTC
v_gene: TRBV4-2; j_gene: TRBJ2-7; d_gene: TRBD2; abundance: many; CDR3aa: CASSQEYGTIYEQYF; CDR3nt: TGTGCCAGCAGCCAAGAATACGGGACTATCTACGAGCAGTACTTC
v_gene: TRBV27; j_gene: TRBJ2-1; d_gene: TRBD1; abundance: many; CDR3aa: CASSKGGTVSHEQFF; CDR3nt: TGTGCCAGCAGTAAAGGTGGGACAGTCTCCCATGAGCAGTTCTTC
v_gene: TRBV3-1; j_gene: TRBJ1-1; d_gene: .; abundance: .; CDR3aa: CASSQGRRSEAFF; CDR3nt: TGTGCCAGCAGTCAGGGACGACGGTCGGAAGCTTTCTTT
v_gene: TRBV11-2; j_gene: TRBJ2-1; d_gene: .; abundance: many; CDR3aa: CASTLGQSYNEQFF; CDR3nt: TGTGCCAGCACCCTAGGGCAGTCCTACAATGAGCAGTTCTTC
v_gene: TRBV28; j_gene: TRBJ1-2; d_gene: .; abundance: many; CDR3aa: CASSFDGYGYTF; CDR3nt: TGTGCCAGCAGTTTTGACGGGTATGGCTACACCTTC
v_gene: TRBV12-3/TRBV12-4; j_gene: TRBJ2-5; d_gene: .; abundance: many; CDR3aa: CASSTQRKETQYF; CDR3nt: TGTGCCAGCAGTACACAGAGGAAAGAGACCCAGTACTTC
v_gene: TRBV29-1; j_gene: TRBJ2-2; d_gene: .; abundance: .; CDR3aa: CSVESVAGELFF; CDR3nt: TGCAGCGTTGAGTCAGTGGCCGGGGAGCTGTTTTTT
v_gene: TRBV20-1; j_gene: TRBJ2-7; d_gene: .; abundance: many; CDR3aa: CSVGREDEQYF; CDR3nt: TGCAGTGTAGGCAGGGAGGATGAGCAGTACTTC
v_gene: TRBV20-1; j_gene: TRBJ1-6; d_gene: .; abundance: many; CDR3aa: CSALPTGRASPLHF; CDR3nt: TGCAGTGCCCTACCCACAGGGCGCGCTTCACCCCTCCACTTT
v_gene: TRBV18; j_gene: TRBJ2-7; d_gene: .; abundance: many; CDR3aa: CASSPMGNEQYF; CDR3nt: TGTGCCAGCTCACCAATGGGGAACGAGCAGTACTTC
v_gene: TRBV7-3; j_gene: TRBJ1-1; d_gene: .; abundance: few; CDR3aa: CASSLVARVGGTEAFF; CDR3nt: TGTGCCAGCAGCTTAGTGGCCCGGGTAGGCGGCACTGAAGCTTTCTTT
v_gene: TRBV10-2; j_gene: TRBJ2-1; d_gene: TRBD2; abundance: many; CDR3aa: CASRTGLAGEQFF; CDR3nt: TGCGCCAGCAGGACGGGACTAGCGGGTGAGCAGTTCTTC
v_gene: TRBV2; j_gene: TRBJ2-3; d_gene: TRBD2; abundance: many; CDR3aa: CASSIRDYTDTQYF; CDR3nt: TGTGCCAGCAGTATCCGGGACTACACAGATACGCAGTATTTT
v_gene: TRBV19; j_gene: TRBJ1-2; d_gene: .; abundance: .; CDR3aa: CASSPNSNYGYTF; CDR3nt: TGTGCCAGCAGCCCGAATTCTAACTATGGCTACACCTTC